This entry describes one T cell receptor (beta chain). Its antigen specificity is not known. Base qualities are not recorded, but no much larger clone differs from it by a single base. The data were obtained in a study of graft-versus-host responses after intestinal transplantation (dated by TCRdb to the early 2020s). As for the study more broadly: The transplants that recipients received were multivisceral, liver-intestinal, or isolated intestinal. Every recipient was given anti-thymocyte globulin induction, followed by roughly 3 years of maintenance tacrolimus and steroids. Bulk TCR-beta CDR3 sequencing was used to track graft-versus-host and host-versus-graft alloreactive T cell clones in the graft, circulation and bone marrow after intestinal transplantation. Alloreactive clones were identified by sequencing pre-transplant mixed lymphocyte reaction products and comparing them with unstimulated pre-transplant donor and recipient T cells. The cohort enrolled about two dozen intestinal transplant recipients including one retransplant, and 3 patients lacking pretransplant specimens were excluded. Donor T cell macrochimerism was defined as a peak of at least 4% donor T cells among recipient peripheral blood mononuclear cells. Samples from three later patients were sequenced in-house on an Illumina MiSeq with MiXCR processing rather than by the commercial service.

Its CDR3 holds 15 amino acids, cysteine through phenylalanine. The retained sequence is limited to the CDR3, 45 bases, with the frame set at the first base. Trimming costs V 8 bases and J 0 bases, and their ends lie 17 bases apart. CDR1 and CDR2 were assigned from the germline V gene as MNHEY and SVGAGI. The research as a whole found: The relatively low number and heterogeneity of intestinal transplant patients limited the conclusions. Peak levels of circulating GvH clones were associated with declines in HvG clones early after transplant. GvH clones were detected in recipient bone marrow, and some of these GvH clones were observed earlier in ileal mucosa or blood, consistent with an intestinal mucosal origin. In the allografts of patients with donor T cell macrochimerism, GvH to HvG T cell clonal ratios were high.

This sample's time point label indicates: cells obtained before transplantation from donor or recipient. CD3+CD4+ and CD3+CD8+ populations were FACS-sorted from unstimulated pre-transplant donor and recipient cells taken from spleen or lymph nodes. Libraries were constructed by the immunoSEQ multiplex PCR assay. For most patients, genomic DNA was isolated with the Qiagen DNeasy Blood and Tissue Kit and sent frozen to Adaptive Biotechnologies for TCR sequencing. Adaptive Biotechnologies carried out high-throughput TCR-beta CDR3 sequencing of genomic DNA for most patients. In the paper's pipeline: TCR sequencing data for roughly 17 patients were retrieved from Adaptive's ImmunoSEQ software; three other patients were processed with MiXCR and VDJtools. To correct CD4 versus CD8 sorting errors, sequences present in both subsets at a frequency ratio below 5:1 were removed. CDR3 nucleotide sequences shared between donor and recipient were removed because their origin could not be assigned. To count as alloreactive, a clone needed at least 2-fold expansion over unstimulated cells and a minimum CFSE-low frequency of 0.002% (template counts) or 0.001% (read counts). Mappable clones were those detected in sequenced pre-transplant spleen, lymph node, or MLR CFSE-low populations of the donor or recipient. The cumulative frequency of alloreactive clones was calculated as a percentage of all sequences, weighted by copy number. As stored in TCRdb, this immuneACCESS dataset retains in-frame rearrangements with V and J assigned. A fraction of the clones does not appear; measured against another copy, unresolved V genes explain less than half of the discrepancy, and the remainder lacks a known reason. V and J calls and clone size are as listed in that table; D and trimming were resolved from the DNA. In all, the sample holds tens of thousands of clones, and 94% of those were seen once. Approximately 0.4% of the sample lies in the top ten.

The sequence links TRBV6-5 to TRBJ2-7, with no confidently assigned D gene. The source was unstimulated CD4+ T cells sorted from spleen or lymph node cells, collected before transplant. This receptor was identified in a human donor who was the organ donor for an intestinal transplant. The nucleotide sequence is TGTGCCAGCCGGCGCCTGGTTATGGGCTCCTACGAGCAGTACTTC. Protein translation: CASRRLVMGSYEQYF.